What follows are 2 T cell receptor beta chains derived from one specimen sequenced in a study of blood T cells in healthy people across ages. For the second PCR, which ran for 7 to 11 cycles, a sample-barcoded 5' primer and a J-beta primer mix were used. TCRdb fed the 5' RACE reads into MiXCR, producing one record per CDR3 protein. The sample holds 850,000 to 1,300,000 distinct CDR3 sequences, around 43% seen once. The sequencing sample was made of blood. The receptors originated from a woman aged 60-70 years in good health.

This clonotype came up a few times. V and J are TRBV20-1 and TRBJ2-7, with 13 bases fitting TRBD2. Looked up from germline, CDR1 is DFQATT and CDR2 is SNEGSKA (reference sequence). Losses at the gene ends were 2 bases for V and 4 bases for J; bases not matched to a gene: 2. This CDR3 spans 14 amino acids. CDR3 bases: TGCAGTGCTAGAAGGACTAGCGGGGGTTACGAGCAGTACTTC. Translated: CSARRTSGGYEQYF.

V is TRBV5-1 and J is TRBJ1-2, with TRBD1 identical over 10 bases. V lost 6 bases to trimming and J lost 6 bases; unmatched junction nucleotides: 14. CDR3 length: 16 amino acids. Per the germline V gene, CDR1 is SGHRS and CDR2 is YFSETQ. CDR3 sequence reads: CASKRETGQGLNGYTF. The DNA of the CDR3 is TGCGCCAGCAAACGTGAAACGGGACAGGGGCTGAATGGCTACACCTTC.